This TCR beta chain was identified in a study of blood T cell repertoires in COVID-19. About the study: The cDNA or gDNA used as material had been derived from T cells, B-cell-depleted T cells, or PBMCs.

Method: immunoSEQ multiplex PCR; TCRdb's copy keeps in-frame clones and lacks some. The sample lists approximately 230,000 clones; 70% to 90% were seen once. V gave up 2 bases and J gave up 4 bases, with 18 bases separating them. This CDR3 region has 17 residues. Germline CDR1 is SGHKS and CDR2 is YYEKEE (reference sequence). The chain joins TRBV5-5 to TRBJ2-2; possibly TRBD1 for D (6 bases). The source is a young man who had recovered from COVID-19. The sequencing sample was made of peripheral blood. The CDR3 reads CASSFRTVPHLTGELFF. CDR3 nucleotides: TGTGCCAGCAGCTTTCGGACAGTTCCTCATCTCACCGGGGAGCTGTTTTTT.